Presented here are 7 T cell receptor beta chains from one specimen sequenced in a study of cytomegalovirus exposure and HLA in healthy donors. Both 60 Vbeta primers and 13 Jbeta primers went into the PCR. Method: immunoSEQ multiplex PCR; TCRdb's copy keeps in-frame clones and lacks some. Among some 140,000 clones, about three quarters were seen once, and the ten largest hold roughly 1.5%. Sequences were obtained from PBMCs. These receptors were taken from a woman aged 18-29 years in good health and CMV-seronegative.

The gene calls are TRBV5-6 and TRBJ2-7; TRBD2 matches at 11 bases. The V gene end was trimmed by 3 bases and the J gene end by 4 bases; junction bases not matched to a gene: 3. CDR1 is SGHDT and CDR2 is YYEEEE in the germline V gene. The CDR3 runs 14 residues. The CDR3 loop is CASSSGLAVYEQYF. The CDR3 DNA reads TGTGCCAGCAGCTCGGGACTAGCGGTTTACGAGCAGTACTTC.

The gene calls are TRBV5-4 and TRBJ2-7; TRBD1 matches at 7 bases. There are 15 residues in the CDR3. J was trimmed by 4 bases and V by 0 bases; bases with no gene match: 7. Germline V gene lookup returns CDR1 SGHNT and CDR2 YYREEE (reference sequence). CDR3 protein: CASSLEQGWEYEQYF. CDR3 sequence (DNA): TGTGCCAGCAGCTTGGAACAGGGGTGGGAATACGAGCAGTACTTC.

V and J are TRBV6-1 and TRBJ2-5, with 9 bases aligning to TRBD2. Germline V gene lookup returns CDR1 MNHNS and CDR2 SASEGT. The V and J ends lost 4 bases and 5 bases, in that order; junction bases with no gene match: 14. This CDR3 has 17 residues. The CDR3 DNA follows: TGTGCCAGCAGTGCGGCGGGAGGGCCGAGTGTTTGGGAGACCCAGTACTTC. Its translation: CASSAAGGPSVWETQYF.

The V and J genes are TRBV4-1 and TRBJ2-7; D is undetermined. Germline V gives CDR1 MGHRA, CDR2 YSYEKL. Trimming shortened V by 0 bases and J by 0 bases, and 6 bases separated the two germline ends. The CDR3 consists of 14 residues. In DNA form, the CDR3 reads TGCGCCAGCAGCCAAGATGGAGTCTCCTACGAGCAGTACTTC. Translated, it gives CASSQDGVSYEQYF.

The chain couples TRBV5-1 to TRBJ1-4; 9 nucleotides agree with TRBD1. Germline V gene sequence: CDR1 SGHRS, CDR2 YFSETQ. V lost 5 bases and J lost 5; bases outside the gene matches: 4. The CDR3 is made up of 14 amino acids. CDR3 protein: CASRRGTGNEKLFF. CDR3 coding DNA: TGCGCCAGCAGGAGGGGGACAGGGAATGAAAAACTGTTTTTT.

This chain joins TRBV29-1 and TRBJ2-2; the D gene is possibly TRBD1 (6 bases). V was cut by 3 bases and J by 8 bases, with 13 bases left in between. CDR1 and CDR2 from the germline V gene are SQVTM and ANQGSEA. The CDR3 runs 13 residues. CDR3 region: CSVEGATSGELFF. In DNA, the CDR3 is TGCAGCGTTGAGGGGGCGACGTCGGGGGAGCTGTTTTTT.

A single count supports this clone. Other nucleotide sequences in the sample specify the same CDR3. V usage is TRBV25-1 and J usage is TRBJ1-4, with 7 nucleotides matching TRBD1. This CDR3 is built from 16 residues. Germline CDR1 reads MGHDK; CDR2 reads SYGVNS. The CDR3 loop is CASSPFSGQYNEKLFF. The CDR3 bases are TGTGCTAGTAGTCCCTTTTCGGGACAGTATAATGAAAAACTGTTTTTT.